This is a list of T cell receptor beta chains from one sample in a study of T-cell memory formation after mild COVID-19. One entry per CDR3 protein results from TCRdb running MiXCR on the 5' RACE reads. This sample carries hundreds of thousands of distinct CDR3 sequences, more than 20% of them seen once, and the ten largest clones take under 25%. Sequenced: PBMCs or a T cell subset sorted from them (not recorded which). The receptors shown here come from a man aged 18 to 35 who had mild COVID-19 (a few samples of this study predate the infection). Cell type and time point are not known. Each CDR3 is given with its conserved first and last residue. Fields, in order: J gene, clone size, D gene, V gene, CDR3 protein, CDR3 DNA. The D gene is left open where the match is weak. Expanded clones get a size class; other rows say once, few or many, or leave the size out.

>TRBJ2-5|NA|NA|TRBV5-1
CASGGRASGETQYF
TGCGCCAGCGGTGGAAGGGCGAGCGGAGAGACCCAGTACTTC
>TRBJ2-1|few|NA|TRBV7-2
CASSLASGYEQFF
TGTGCCAGCAGCTTAGCGTCTGGTTATGAGCAGTTCTTC
>TRBJ2-3|NA|TRBD2|TRBV6-2/TRBV6-3
CASSYRPLAGGADTQYF
TGTGCCAGCAGTTACCGACCACTAGCGGGGGGAGCAGATACGCAGTATTTT
>TRBJ2-3|few|NA|TRBV5-1
CASSRPEDSTQYF
TGCGCCAGCAGCAGACCGGAGGACAGTACGCAGTATTTT
>TRBJ2-4|few|TRBD1|TRBV5-5
CASSLRNAQGAKNIQYF
TGTGCCAGCAGCTTGAGAAATGCACAGGGGGCCAAAAACATTCAGTACTTC
>TRBJ1-1|few|NA|TRBV29-1
CSVDRLTEAFF
TGCAGCGTTGATCGGCTCACTGAAGCTTTCTTT
>TRBJ1-1|few|NA|TRBV3-1
CASSQATVRATEAFF
TGTGCCAGCAGCCAAGCTACCGTTAGAGCGACTGAAGCTTTCTTT
>TRBJ1-1|NA|NA|TRBV5-1
CASTSPRAANTEAFF
TGCGCCAGCACCTCCCCCCGGGCGGCGAACACTGAAGCTTTCTTT
>TRBJ2-5|NA|TRBD1|TRBV5-1
CASSWTGAQETQYF
TGCGCCAGCAGCTGGACAGGGGCACAAGAGACCCAGTACTTC
>TRBJ1-6|NA|NA|TRBV7-9
CASSLGREYNSPLHF
TGTGCCAGCAGCTTAGGCAGGGAGTATAATTCACCCCTCCACTTT
>TRBJ1-1|few|NA|TRBV12-3/TRBV12-4
CASSLTWTGDTEAFF
TGTGCCAGCAGTTTAACTTGGACCGGCGACACTGAAGCTTTCTTT
>TRBJ2-7|many|NA|TRBV9
CASSVAGRDYEQYF
TGTGCCAGCAGCGTAGCCGGTCGAGACTACGAGCAGTACTTC
>TRBJ2-6|many|NA|TRBV5-1
CASSSESAISGANVLTF
TGCGCCAGCAGCTCTGAATCTGCGATTTCTGGGGCCAACGTCCTGACTTTC
>TRBJ1-2|many|TRBD1|TRBV7-9
CASSQADRGNGYTF
TGTGCCAGCAGTCAAGCCGACAGGGGCAATGGCTACACCTTC
>TRBJ2-3|few|NA|TRBV18
CASSPNPGLRNTQYF
TGTGCCAGCTCACCAAACCCGGGACTTCGAAATACGCAGTATTTT
>TRBJ1-1|NA|NA|TRBV9
CASSVVTGMNTEAFF
TGTGCCAGCAGCGTAGTAACGGGTATGAACACTGAAGCTTTCTTT
>TRBJ2-3|NA|NA|TRBV12-3/TRBV12-4
CASSRDRISTDTQYF
TGTGCCAGCAGTCGTGACAGGATTAGCACAGATACGCAGTATTTT
>TRBJ2-3|many|NA|TRBV5-1
CASSLRESPDTQYF
TGCGCCAGCAGCTTGCGGGAGTCTCCAGATACGCAGTATTTT
>TRBJ2-3|few|NA|TRBV7-9
CASRLVAGSTDTQYF
TGTGCCAGCAGATTAGTTGCGGGGAGCACAGATACGCAGTATTTT